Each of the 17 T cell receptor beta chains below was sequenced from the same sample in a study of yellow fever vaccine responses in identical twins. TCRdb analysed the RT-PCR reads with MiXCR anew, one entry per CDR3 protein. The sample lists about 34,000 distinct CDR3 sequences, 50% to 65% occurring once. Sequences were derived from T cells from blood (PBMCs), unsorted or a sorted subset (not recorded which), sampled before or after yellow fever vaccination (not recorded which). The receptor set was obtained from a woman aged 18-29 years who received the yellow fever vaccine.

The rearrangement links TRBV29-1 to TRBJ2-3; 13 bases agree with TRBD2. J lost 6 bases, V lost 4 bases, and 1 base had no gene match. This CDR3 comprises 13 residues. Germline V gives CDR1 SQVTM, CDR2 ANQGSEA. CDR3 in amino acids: CSVVTSGRDTQYF. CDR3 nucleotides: TGCAGCGTTGTGACTAGCGGGAGGGATACGCAGTATTTT.

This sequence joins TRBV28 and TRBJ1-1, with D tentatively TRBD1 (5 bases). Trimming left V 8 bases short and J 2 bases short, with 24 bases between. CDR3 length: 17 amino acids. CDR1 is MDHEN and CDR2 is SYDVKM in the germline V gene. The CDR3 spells CASSRLGGWGTNTEAFF. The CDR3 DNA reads TGTGCCAGCTCCCGCCTGGGGGGGTGGGGGACCAACACTGAAGCTTTCTTT. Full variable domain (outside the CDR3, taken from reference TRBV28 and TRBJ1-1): DVKVTQSSRYLVKRTGEKVFLECVQDMDHENMFWYRQDPGLGLRLIYFSYDVKMKEKGDIPEGYSVSREKKERFSLILESASTNQTSMYLCASSRLGGWGTNTEAFFGQGTRLTVV.

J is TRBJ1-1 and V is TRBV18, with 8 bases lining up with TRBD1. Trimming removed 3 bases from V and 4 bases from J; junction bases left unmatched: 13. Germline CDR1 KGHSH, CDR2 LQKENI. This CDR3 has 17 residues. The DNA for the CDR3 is TGTGCCAGCTCACCCGCCAGGACAGGGAGAGGGAGCACTGAAGCTTTCTTT. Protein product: CASSPARTGRGSTEAFF.

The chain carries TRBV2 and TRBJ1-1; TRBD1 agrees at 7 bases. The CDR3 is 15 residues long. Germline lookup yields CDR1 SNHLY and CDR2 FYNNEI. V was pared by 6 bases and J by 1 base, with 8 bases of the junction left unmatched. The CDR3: CASRAGTEQNTEAFF. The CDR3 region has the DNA TGTGCCAGCAGAGCCGGGACAGAGCAGAACACTGAAGCTTTCTTT.

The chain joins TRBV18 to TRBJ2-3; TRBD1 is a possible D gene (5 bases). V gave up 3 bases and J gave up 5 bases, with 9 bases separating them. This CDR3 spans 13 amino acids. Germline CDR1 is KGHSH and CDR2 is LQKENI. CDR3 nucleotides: TGTGCCAGCTCACCGGACAAAGGAGATACGCAGTATTTT. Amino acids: CASSPDKGDTQYF.

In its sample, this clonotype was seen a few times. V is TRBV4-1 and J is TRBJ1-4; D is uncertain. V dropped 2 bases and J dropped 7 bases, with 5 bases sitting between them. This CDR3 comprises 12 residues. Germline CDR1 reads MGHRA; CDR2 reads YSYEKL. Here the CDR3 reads CASSQFGEKLFF. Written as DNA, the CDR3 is TGCGCCAGCAGCCAATTCGGTGAAAAACTGTTTTTT.

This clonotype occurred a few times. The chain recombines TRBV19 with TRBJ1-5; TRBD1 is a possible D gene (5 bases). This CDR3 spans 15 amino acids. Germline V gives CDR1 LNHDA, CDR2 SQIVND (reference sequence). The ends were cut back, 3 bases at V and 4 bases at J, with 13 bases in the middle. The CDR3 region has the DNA TGTGCCAGTAGTATGGCTGGCAGGGAAAATCAGCCCCAGCATTTT. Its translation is CASSMAGRENQPQHF.

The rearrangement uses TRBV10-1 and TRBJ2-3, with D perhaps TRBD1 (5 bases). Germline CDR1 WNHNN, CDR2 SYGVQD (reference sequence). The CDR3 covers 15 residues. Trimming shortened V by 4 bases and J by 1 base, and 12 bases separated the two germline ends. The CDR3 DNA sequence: TGCGCCAGCAGTGTTGGGGCCCAGCGCACAGATACGCAGTATTTT. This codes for CASSVGAQRTDTQYF.

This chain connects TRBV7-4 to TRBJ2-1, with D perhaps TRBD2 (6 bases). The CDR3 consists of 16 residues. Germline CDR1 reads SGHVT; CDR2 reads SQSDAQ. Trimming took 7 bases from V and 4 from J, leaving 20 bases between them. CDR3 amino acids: CASIGGGDPSYNEQFF. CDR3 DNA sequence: TGTGCCAGCATTGGAGGCGGGGACCCCTCTTACAATGAGCAGTTCTTC.

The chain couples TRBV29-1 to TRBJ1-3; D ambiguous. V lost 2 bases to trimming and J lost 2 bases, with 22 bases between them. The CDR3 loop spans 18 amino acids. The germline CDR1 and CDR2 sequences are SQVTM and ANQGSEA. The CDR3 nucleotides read TGCAGCGTTGAACGTCAGGTCACTACCCCCCAACCTGGAAACACCATATATTTT. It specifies CSVERQVTTPQPGNTIYF.

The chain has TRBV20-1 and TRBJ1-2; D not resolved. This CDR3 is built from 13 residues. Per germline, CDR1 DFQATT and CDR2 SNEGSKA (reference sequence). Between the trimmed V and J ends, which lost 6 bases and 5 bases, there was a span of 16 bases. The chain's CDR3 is CSAEPRQRYGYTF. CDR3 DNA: TGCAGTGCCGAGCCCCGCCAGCGATATGGCTACACCTTC.

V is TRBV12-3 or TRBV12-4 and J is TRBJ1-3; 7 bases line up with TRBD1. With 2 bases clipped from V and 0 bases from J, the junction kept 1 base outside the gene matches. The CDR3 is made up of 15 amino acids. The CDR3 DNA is TGTGCCAGCAGTTTACAGGGGGACTCTGGAAACACCATATATTTT. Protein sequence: CASSLQGDSGNTIYF.

This chain's CDR3 is CASSPTVASGVGEQFF. For the CDR3, the DNA is TGTGCCAGCAGCCCTACGGTGGCTAGCGGGGTTGGTGAGCAGTTCTTC. The chain joins TRBV5-5 to TRBJ2-1, with TRBD2 matching over 9 bases. The CDR3 is 16 residues long. Trimming removed 4 bases from V and 9 bases from J; junction bases left unmatched: 14. Germline V gives CDR1 SGHKS, CDR2 YYEKEE (reference sequence). Variable domain in full (rest from reference TRBV5-5 and TRBJ2-1): DAGVTQSPTHLIKTRGQQVTLRCSPISGHKSVSWYQQVLGQGPQFIFQYYEKEERGRGNFPDRFSARQFPNYSSELNVNALLLGDSALYLCASSPTVASGVGEQFFGPGTRLTVL.

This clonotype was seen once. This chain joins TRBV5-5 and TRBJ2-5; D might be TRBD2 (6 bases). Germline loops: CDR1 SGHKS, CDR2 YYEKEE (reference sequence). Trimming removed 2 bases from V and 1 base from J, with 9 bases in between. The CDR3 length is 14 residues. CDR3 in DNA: TGTGCCAGCAGCTTTGGACTATCCCAAGAGACCCAGTACTTC. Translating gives CASSFGLSQETQYF.

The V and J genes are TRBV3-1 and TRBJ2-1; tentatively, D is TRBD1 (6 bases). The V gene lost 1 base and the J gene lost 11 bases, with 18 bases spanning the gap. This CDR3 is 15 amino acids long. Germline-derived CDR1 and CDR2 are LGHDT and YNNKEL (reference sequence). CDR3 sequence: CASSQAGQPPMKQFF. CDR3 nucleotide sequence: TGTGCCAGCAGCCAAGCGGGACAACCTCCAATGAAGCAGTTCTTC.

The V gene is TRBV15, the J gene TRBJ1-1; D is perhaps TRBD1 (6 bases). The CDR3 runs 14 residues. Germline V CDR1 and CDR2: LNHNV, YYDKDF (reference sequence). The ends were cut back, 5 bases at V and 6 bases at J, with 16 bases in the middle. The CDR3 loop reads CATSATGKLAEAFF. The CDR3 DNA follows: TGTGCCACCAGCGCTACAGGGAAATTGGCTGAAGCTTTCTTT.

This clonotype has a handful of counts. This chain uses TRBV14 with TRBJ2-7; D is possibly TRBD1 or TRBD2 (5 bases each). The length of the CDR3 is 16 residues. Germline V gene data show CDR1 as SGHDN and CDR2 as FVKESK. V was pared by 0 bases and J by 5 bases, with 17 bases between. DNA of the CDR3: TGTGCCAGCAGCCAAGATATGCTGGCAATGGGGGACGAGCAGTACTTC. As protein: CASSQDMLAMGDEQYF.